The sequence of this T cell receptor (beta chain) was determined in a study of memory CD4+ T cells and cytomegalovirus serostatus. Findings and limits, study-wide: Of 150 to 200 reported CMV TCRbeta sequences, 67 were found in memory CD4+ repertoires.

Germline V gene lookup returns CDR1 KGHSH and CDR2 LQKENI. There are 20 residues in the CDR3. V shed 2 bases and J shed 1 base, with 26 bases lying between them. The sort gate was single viable CD3+CD4+CD8-CD45RO+ cells for memory CD4+ T cells. Donors' CMV status reflects serum IgG against pp150, pp28, p38, p52. Turning to this clone: What it binds is not known.

Under the authors' procedure: Out-of-frame sequences were removed, leaving a few million distinct TCRbeta sequences. Libraries were prepared by immunoSEQ multiplex PCR; TCRdb keeps only in-frame clonotypes and omits some of them. Clone size and the V and J calls come from that table; the DNA yielded D and trimming. The sample consists of more than 45,000 clones, about 81% of them appearing once. The specimen sequenced was memory CD4+ T cells from blood. The chain uses TRBV18 and TRBJ1-2; D might be TRBD1 (5 bases). This sequence was found in an adult in good health and CMV-seronegative. CDR3 in amino acids: CASSPLGLAGPARDNYGYTF. For the CDR3, the DNA is TGTGCCAGCTCACCATTGGGGCTGGCGGGGCCCGCTCGTGATAACTATGGCTACACCTTC.